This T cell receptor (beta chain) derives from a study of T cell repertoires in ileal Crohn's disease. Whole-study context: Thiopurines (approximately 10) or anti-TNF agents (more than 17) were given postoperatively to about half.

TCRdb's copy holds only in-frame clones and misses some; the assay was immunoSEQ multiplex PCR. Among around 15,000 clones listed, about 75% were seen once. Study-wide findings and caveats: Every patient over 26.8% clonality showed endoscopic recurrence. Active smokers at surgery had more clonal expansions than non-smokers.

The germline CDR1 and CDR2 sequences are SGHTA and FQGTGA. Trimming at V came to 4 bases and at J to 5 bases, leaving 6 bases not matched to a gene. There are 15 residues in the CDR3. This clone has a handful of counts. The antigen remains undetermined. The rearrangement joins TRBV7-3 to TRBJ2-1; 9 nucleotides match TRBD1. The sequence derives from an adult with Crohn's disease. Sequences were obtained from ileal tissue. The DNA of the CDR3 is TGTGCCAGCAGCTCCACGGGACAGGGCAACAATGAGCAGTTCTTC. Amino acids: CASSSTGQGNNEQFF.